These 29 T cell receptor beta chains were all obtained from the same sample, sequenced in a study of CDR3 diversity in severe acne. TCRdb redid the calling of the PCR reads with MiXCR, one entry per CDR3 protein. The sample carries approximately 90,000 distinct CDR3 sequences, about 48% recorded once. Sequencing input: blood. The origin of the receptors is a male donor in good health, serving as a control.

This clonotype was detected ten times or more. CDR3 bases: TGTGCCAGCAGTCCCTGGACAGGACAAGAGACCCAGTACTTC. Protein: CASSPWTGQETQYF. The gene calls are TRBV6-2 or TRBV6-3 and TRBJ2-5; 7 bases are a match to TRBD1. J lost 2 bases, V lost 5 bases, and 5 bases had no gene match. The CDR3 contains 14 residues. CDR1 is MNHEY and CDR2 is SVGEGT in the germline V gene.

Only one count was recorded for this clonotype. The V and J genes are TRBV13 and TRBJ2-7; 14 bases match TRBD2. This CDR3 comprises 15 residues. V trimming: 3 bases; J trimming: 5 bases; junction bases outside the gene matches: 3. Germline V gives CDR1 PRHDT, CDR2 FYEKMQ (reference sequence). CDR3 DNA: TGTGCCAGCAGCTTCGGGACTAGCGGGAGCCACGAGCAGTACTTC. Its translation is CASSFGTSGSHEQYF.

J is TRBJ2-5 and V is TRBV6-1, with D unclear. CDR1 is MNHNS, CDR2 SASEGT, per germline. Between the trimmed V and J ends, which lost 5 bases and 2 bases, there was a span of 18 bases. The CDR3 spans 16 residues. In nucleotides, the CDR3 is TGTGCCAGCAGTTCTCCTTCTATGGGGTCACAAGAGACCCAGTACTTC. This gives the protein CASSSPSMGSQETQYF.

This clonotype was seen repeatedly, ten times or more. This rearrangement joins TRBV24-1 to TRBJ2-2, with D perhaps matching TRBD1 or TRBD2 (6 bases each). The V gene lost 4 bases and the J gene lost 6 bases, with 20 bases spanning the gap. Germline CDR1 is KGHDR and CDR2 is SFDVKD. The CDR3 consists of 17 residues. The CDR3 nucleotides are TGTGCCACCAGTGACCGGAGGGGGACGGCCCGGTCCGGGGAGCTGTTTTTT. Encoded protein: CATSDRRGTARSGELFF.

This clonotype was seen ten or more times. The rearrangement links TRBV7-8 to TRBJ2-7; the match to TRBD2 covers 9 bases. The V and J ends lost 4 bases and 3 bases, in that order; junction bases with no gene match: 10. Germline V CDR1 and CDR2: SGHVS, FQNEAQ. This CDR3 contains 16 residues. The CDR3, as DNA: TGTGCCAGCAGCTATATAGCGGGGGCGGAGAACTACGAGCAGTACTTC. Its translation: CASSYIAGAENYEQYF. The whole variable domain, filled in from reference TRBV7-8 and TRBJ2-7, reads GAGVSQSPRYKVAKRGQDVALRCDPISGHVSLFWYQQALGQGPEFLTYFQNEAQLDKSGLPSDRFFAERPEGSVSTLKIQRTQQEDSAVYLCASSYIAGAENYEQYFGPGTRLTVT.

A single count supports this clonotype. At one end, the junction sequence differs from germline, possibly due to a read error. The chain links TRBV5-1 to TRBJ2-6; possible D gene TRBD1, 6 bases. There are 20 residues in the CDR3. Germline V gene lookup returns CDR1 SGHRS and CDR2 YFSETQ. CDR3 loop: CTSSLYPGVGAVAGANVLTF. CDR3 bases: TGCACCAGCAGCTTGTACCCAGGCGTGGGGGCGGTAGCTGGGGCCAATGTCCTGACTTTC.

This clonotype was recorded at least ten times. The CDR3 loop reads CASTPRKVNTIYF. For the CDR3, the DNA is TGTGCCAGCACCCCCCGGAAGGTTAACACCATATATTTT. The genes are TRBV9 and TRBJ1-3; no clear D. Germline V lookup: CDR1 SGDLS, CDR2 YYNGEE. Trimming cost V 6 bases and J 7 bases, with 14 bases left between them. The CDR3 runs 13 residues.

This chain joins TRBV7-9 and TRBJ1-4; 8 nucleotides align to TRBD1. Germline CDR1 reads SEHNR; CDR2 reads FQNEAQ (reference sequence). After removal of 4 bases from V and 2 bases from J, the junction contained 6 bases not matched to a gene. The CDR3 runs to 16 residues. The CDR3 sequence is CASSSQGATTNEKLFF. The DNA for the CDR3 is TGTGCCAGCAGCTCCCAGGGGGCTACTACTAATGAAAAACTGTTTTTT.

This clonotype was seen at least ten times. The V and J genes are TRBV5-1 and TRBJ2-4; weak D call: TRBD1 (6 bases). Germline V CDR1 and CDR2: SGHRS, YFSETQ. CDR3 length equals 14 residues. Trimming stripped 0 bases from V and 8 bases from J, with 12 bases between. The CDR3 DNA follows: TGCGCCAGCAGCTTGGGGGGGCGCCTTGACATTCAGTACTTC. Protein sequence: CASSLGGRLDIQYF.

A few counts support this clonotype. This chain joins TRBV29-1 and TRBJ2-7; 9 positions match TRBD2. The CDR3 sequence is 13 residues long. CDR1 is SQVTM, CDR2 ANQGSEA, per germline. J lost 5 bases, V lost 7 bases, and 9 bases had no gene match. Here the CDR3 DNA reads TGCAGCGGGACTTCTAGCGGGAAAGACGAGCAGTACTTC. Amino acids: CSGTSSGKDEQYF.

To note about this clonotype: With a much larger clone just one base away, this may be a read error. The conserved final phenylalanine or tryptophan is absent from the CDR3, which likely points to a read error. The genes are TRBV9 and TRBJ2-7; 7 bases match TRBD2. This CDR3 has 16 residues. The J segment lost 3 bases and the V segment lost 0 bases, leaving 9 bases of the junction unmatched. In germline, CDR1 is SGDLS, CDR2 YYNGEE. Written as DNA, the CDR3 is TGTGCCAGCAGCGTAGGGGAGGGAAAGGCGAGCTACGAGCAGTACCTC. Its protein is CASSVGEGKASYEQYL.

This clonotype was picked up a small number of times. The CDR3 protein is CSANRVDGELFF. CDR3 bases: TGCAGTGCTAACAGGGTCGACGGGGAGCTGTTTTTT. V gene TRBV20-1 combines with J gene TRBJ2-2; the D gene is possibly TRBD1 (6 bases). Deletions cut 4 bases from V and 7 bases from J, with 10 bases between. The CDR3 length is 12 residues. Germline V CDR1 and CDR2: DFQATT, SNEGSKA (reference sequence).

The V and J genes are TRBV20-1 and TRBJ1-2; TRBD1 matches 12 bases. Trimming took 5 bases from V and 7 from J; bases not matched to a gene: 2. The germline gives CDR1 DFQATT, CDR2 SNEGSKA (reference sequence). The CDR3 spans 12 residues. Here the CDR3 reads CSAWGQGAGYTF. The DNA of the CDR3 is TGCAGTGCTTGGGGACAGGGGGCTGGCTACACCTTC.

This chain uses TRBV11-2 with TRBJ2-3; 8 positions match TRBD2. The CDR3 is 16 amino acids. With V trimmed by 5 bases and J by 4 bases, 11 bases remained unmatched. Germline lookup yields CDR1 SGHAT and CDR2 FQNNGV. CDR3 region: CASSDRGGGSPDTQYF. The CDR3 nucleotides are TGTGCCAGCAGCGACCGGGGGGGCGGGAGCCCAGATACGCAGTATTTT.

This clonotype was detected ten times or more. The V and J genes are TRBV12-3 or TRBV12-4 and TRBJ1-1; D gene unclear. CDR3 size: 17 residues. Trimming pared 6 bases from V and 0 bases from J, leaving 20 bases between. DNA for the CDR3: TGTGCCAGCAGCCCGAGCGCGGTCGGTGGTATGAACACTGAAGCTTTCTTT. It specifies CASSPSAVGGMNTEAFF.

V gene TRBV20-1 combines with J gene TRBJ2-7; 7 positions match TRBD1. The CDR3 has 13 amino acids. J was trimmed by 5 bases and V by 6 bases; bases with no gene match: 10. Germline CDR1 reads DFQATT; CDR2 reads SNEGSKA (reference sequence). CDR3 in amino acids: CSALDRVAHEQYF. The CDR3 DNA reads TGCAGTGCCCTAGACAGGGTTGCGCACGAGCAGTACTTC.

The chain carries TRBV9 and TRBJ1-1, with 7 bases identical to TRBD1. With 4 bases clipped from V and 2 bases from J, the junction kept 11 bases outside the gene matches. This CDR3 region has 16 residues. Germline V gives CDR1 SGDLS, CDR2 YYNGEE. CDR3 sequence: CASSPRQGSFNTEAFF. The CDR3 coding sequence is TGTGCCAGCAGCCCTCGACAGGGCTCCTTCAACACTGAAGCTTTCTTT.

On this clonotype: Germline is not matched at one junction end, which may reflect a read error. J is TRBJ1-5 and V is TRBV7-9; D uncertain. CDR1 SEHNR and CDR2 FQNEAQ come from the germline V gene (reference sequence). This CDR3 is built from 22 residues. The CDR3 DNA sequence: TGTACCAGCTCCTCTGGGGTTTGCCACACTCATGATGCACTGTGTAGCAATCAGCCCCAGCATTTT. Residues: CTSSSGVCHTHDALCSNQPQHF.

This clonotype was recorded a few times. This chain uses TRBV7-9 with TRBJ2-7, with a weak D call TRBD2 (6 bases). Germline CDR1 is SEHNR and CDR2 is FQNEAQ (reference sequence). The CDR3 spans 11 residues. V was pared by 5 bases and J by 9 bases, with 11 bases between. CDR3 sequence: CASSVKEGQYF. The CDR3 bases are TGTGCCAGCAGCGTTAAGGAGGGGCAGTACTTC.

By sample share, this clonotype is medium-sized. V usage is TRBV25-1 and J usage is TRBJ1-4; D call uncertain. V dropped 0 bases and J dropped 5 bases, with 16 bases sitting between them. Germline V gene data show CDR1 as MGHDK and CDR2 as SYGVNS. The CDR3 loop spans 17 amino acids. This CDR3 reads CASSEYSPSSLNEKLFF. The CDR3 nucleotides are TGTGCCAGCAGTGAATATAGTCCCAGCAGCTTGAATGAAAAACTGTTTTTT. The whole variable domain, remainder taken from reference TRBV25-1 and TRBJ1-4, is EADIYQTPRYLVIGTGKKITLECSQTMGHDKMYWYQQDPGMELHLIHYSYGVNSTEKGDLSSESTVSRIRTEHFPLTLESARPSHTSQYLCASSEYSPSSLNEKLFFGSGTQLSVL.

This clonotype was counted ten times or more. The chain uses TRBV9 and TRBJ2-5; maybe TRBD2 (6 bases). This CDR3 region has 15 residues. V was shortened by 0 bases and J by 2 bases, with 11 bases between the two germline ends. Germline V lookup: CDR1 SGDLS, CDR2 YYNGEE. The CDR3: CASSVASGHQETQYF. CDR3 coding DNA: TGTGCCAGCAGCGTAGCCAGCGGGCATCAAGAGACCCAGTACTTC. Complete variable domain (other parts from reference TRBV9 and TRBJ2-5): DSGVTQTPKHLITATGQRVTLRCSPRSGDLSVYWYQQSLDQGLQFLIQYYNGEERAKGNILERFSAQQFPDLHSELNLSSLELGDSALYFCASSVASGHQETQYFGPGTRLLVL.

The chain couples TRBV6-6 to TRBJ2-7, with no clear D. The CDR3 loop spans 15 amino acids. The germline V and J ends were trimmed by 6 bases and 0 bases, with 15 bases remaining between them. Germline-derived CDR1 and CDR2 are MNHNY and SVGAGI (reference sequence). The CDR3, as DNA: TGTGCCAGCAGCCAACCCGACTGGAGCTCCTACGAGCAGTACTTC. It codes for CASSQPDWSSYEQYF.

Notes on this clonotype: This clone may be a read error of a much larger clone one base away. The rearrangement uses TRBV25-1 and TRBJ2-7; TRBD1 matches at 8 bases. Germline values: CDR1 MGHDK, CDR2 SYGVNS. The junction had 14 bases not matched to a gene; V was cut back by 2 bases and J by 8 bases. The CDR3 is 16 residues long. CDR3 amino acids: CASSERTVTGVYKQYF. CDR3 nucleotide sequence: TGTGCCAGCAGTGAACGTACCGTGACAGGGGTGTACAAGCAGTACTTC.

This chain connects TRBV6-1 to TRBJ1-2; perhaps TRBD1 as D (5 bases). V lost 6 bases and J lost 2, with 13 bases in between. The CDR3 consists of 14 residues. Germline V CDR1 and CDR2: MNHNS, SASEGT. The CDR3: CASRISTANYGYTF. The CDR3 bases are TGTGCCAGCAGGATTTCGACAGCAAACTATGGCTACACCTTC.

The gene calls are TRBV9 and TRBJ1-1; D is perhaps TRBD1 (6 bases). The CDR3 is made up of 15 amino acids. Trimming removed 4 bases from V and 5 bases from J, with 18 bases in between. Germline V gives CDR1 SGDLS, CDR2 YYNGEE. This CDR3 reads CASSPGVGAWTEAFF. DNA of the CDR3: TGTGCCAGCAGCCCGGGGGTGGGGGCTTGGACTGAAGCTTTCTTT.

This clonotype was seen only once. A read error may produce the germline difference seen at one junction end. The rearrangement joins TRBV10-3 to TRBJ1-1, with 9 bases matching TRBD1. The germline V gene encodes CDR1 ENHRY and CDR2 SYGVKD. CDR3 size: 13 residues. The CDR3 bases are TGTGCCAGCAGTGGACAGGGGCGAACTGAAGCTTTCTTT. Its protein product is CASSGQGRTEAFF.

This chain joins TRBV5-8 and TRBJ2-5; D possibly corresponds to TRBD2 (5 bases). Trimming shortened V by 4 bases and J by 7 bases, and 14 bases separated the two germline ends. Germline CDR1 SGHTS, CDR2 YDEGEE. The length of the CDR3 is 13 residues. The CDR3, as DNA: TGTGCCAGCAGCCCCCTCGATAGCGTGACCCAGTACTTC. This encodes CASSPLDSVTQYF.

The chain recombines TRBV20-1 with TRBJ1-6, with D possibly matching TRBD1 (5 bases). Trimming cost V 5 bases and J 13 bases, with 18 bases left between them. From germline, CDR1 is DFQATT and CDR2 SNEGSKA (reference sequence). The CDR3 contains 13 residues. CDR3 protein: CSAGGTDNSPLHF. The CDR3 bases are TGCAGTGCTGGGGGGACTGATAACTCGCCCCTCCACTTT.

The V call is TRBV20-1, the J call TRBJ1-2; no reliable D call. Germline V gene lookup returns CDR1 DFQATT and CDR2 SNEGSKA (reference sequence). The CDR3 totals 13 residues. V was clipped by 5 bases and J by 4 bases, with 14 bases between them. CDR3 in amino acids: CSAPSPRSYGYTF. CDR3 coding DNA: TGCAGTGCTCCCAGCCCTAGATCCTATGGCTACACCTTC.